The rows below give T cell receptor beta chains drawn from one sample of a study of PD-L1 blockade in urothelial cancer. Sequencing was performed with immunoSEQ multiplex PCR; in TCRdb, only in-frame clones are kept and a portion is missing. The data hold about 72,000 clones, with around 80% observed a single time. Sequencing was performed on PBMCs, taken around atezolizumab (anti-PD-L1) treatment. The receptor set was obtained from a man in his sixties or seventies with urothelial cancer. Each CDR3 is given with its conserved first and last residue. The order of the fields is J gene, D gene, clone size, V gene, CDR3 protein, CDR3 DNA. A D gene is named only where the DNA matches it firmly. Part of the rows lack a size; the others show once, few, many or a class for expanded clones.

>TRBJ1-2|-|-|TRBV28
CASSSLRPGRGYTF
TGTGCCAGCAGTTCCCTCCGGCCGGGGAGGGGCTACACCTTC
>TRBJ2-3|-|-|TRBV9
CASSVVSPTDTQYF
TGTGCCAGCAGCGTAGTCAGTCCTACAGATACGCAGTATTTT
>TRBJ2-5|TRBD2|once|TRBV5-1
CASSFRLAGYQETQYF
TGCGCCAGCAGCTTCAGACTAGCGGGATACCAAGAGACCCAGTACTTC
>TRBJ1-1|-|few|TRBV28
CASSFQRSRTEAFF
TGTGCCAGCAGTTTCCAGAGGAGCCGCACTGAAGCTTTCTTT
>TRBJ2-7|-|-|TRBV11-2
CASSLDRGTTYEQYF
TGTGCCAGCAGCTTAGACCGAGGGACAACCTACGAGCAGTACTTC
>TRBJ2-5|-|once|TRBV7-7
CASSLEKDSQETQYF
TGTGCCAGCAGCTTAGAGAAGGACAGTCAAGAGACCCAGTACTTC
>TRBJ2-3|-|-|TRBV5-4
CASSPPRGVTDTQYF
TGTGCCAGCAGCCCGCCAAGGGGCGTAACAGATACGCAGTATTTT
>TRBJ2-7|TRBD2|-|TRBV9
CASSVEGGPDEQYF
TGTGCCAGCAGCGTAGAGGGAGGGCCTGACGAGCAGTACTTC
>TRBJ2-7|TRBD1|-|TRBV5-1
CASSPREDRGSEQYF
TGCGCCAGCTCCCCTAGGGAGGACAGGGGTTCCGAGCAGTACTTC
>TRBJ2-3|-|-|TRBV5-6
CASSFGGAPDTQYF
TGTGCCAGCAGCTTTGGAGGGGCTCCAGATACGCAGTATTTT
>TRBJ1-5|TRBD1|-|TRBV2
CASSAWTGANQPQHF
TGTGCCAGCAGTGCCTGGACAGGGGCTAATCAGCCCCAGCATTTT
>TRBJ1-2|-|-|TRBV2
CASSEGGGRQGYTF
TGTGCCAGCAGTGAAGGAGGAGGACGTCAGGGCTACACCTTC
>TRBJ2-7|TRBD1|-|TRBV19
CASRTGGSEQYF
TGTGCCAGTAGGACAGGGGGCTCCGAGCAGTACTTC
>TRBJ2-7|TRBD2|-|TRBV27
CASSLNGFSLAGGGEQYF
TGTGCCAGCAGTTTAAACGGTTTTTCGCTAGCGGGAGGAGGCGAGCAGTACTTC
>TRBJ2-2|-|once|TRBV18
CASSPVLGELFF
TGTGCCAGCTCACCCGTTCTCGGGGAGCTGTTTTTT
>TRBJ2-5|-|-|TRBV5-1
CASSSGAVAETQYF
TGCGCCAGCAGCTCAGGGGCCGTCGCAGAGACCCAGTACTTC
>TRBJ2-2|-|-|TRBV7-3
CASSSPTTRELFF
TGTGCCAGCAGCTCACCTACTACCCGGGAGCTGTTTTTT
>TRBJ2-7|TRBD1|once|TRBV28
CASTGQGEGDEQYF
TGTGCCAGCACCGGACAGGGGGAGGGCGACGAGCAGTACTTC
>TRBJ2-7|-|-|TRBV25-1
CASSATRQAFYEQYF
TGTGCCAGCAGTGCCACCCGACAGGCCTTCTACGAGCAGTACTTC
>TRBJ2-7|-|-|TRBV28
CASRPQGTYEQYF
TGTGCCAGCAGGCCCCAGGGAACCTACGAGCAGTACTTC
>TRBJ2-7|-|-|TRBV27
CASSLFPGQHYEQYF
TGTGCCAGCAGTTTATTCCCTGGACAGCACTACGAGCAGTACTTC
>TRBJ1-2|TRBD1|-|TRBV5-5
CASSLGDRDYGYTF
TGTGCCAGCAGCTTGGGGGACAGGGACTATGGCTACACCTTC